Below, one T cell receptor (beta chain) is given with its context. The sample has other DNA sequences that encode this CDR3 too. This table comes from immunoSEQ multiplex PCR, and its TCRdb copy is limited to in-frame clones, with some not included. The sample includes approximately 200,000 clones, about nine tenths seen only once; the top ten take about 1.3%. This sample stems from a study of blood T cell repertoires in COVID-19. V gave up 1 base and J gave up 1 base; unmatched junction bases: 3. The CDR3 runs to 16 residues. Per the germline V gene, CDR1 is LGHNA and CDR2 is YSLEER. This rearrangement joins TRBV4-3 to TRBJ2-3; TRBD2 matches at 9 bases. The receptor was derived from a man between 25 and 39 years old who had recovered from COVID-19. Sequencing was performed on PBMCs or T cells enriched from blood (not recorded which). The CDR3 DNA reads as TGCGCCAGCAGCCAAGTCACTAGCGGGCGCACAGATACGCAGTATTTT. It translates to CASSQVTSGRTDTQYF.